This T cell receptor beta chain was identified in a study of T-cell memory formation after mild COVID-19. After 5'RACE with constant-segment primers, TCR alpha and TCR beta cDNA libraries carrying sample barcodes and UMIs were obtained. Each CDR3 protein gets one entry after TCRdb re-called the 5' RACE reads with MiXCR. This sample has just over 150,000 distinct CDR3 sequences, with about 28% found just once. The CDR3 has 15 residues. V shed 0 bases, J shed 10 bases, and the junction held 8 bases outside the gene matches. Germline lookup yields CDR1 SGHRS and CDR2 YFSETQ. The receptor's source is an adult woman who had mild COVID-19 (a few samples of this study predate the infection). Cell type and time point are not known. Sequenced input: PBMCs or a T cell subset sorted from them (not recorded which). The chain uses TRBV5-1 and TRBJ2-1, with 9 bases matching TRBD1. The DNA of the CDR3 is TGCGCCAGCAGCTTGGAACAGGGGGCAAGGGGGGAGCAGTTCTTC. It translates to CASSLEQGARGEQFF.